These 2 T cell receptor beta chains were sequenced from one sample in a study of cytomegalovirus exposure and HLA in healthy donors. Both 60 Vbeta primers and 13 Jbeta primers went into the PCR. The method was immunoSEQ multiplex PCR; TCRdb's version includes in-frame clones alone and lacks a portion of them. There are tens of thousands of clones in the sample; around 80% occur only once, and approximately 3% lies in the top ten. Sequencing was carried out using PBMCs. The origin of the receptors is a man aged 50 to 59 in good health and CMV-seropositive.

The chain links TRBV10-3 to TRBJ2-6; 13 bases align to TRBD2. From germline, CDR1 is ENHRY and CDR2 SYGVKD. The CDR3 contains 17 residues. After removal of 6 bases from V and 0 bases from J, the junction contained 2 bases not matched to a gene. CDR3 nucleotide sequence: TGTGCCATCAGGGGACTAGCGGGAAACTCTGGGGCCAACGTCCTGACTTTC. Its protein is CAIRGLAGNSGANVLTF.

In this sample, this clone turned up a few times. The rearrangement links TRBV9 to TRBJ2-5, with a weak D call TRBD2 (5 bases). CDR1 is SGDLS and CDR2 is YYNGEE in the germline V gene. This CDR3 contains 13 residues. Trimming took off 0 bases at V and 5 bases at J, with 8 bases between the two ends. CDR3 coding DNA: TGTGCCAGCAGCGTAGGACTAAAGGAGACCCAGTACTTC. Translating gives CASSVGLKETQYF.